Only one count was recorded for the clone carrying this TCR beta chain. This entry is derived from a study of blood T cell repertoires in COVID-19. The length of the CDR3 is 17 residues. CDR1 is SGHNT, CDR2 YYREEE, per germline (reference sequence). V shed 3 bases and J 4 bases; nucleotides not matched to a gene: 14. The protocol was immunoSEQ multiplex PCR, while the TCRdb copy is restricted to in-frame clones and leaves out a portion. The sample carries about 110,000 clones, more than 75% recorded once. The V gene is TRBV5-4, the J gene TRBJ2-5, with TRBD2 matching 8 bases. Sequenced: peripheral blood. The sequence was obtained from a man in his forties with acute or convalescent COVID-19. As DNA, the CDR3 is TGTGCCAGCAGCTCGCGGGGGGACGGGACACCAGGAGAGACCCAGTACTTC. This gives the protein CASSSRGDGTPGETQYF.